This T cell receptor beta chain was documented in a study of shared clonotypes between healthy human individuals. General study points: The donor pool, a small one, limited the genetic and exposure-history diversity represented.

Assay execution took place at the deep level. In the authors' workflow: Without quality scores, immunoSEQ junctional reads could not be filtered like full-length reads. Using immunoSEQ multiplex PCR, the repertoire was profiled, and TCRdb retains in-frame clones only, with some absent. The DNA was the basis for D and trimming; V, J and clone size are from that table. The sample holds 650,000 to 800,000 clones, roughly 72% seen once. Deletions cut 1 base from V and 3 bases from J, with 9 bases between. Per germline, CDR1 SGHAT and CDR2 FQNNGV. The CDR3 consists of 14 residues. As to this clone: The target antigen is unknown.

CD4+ cells underwent separation, giving CD45RA+ naive and CD45RA-negative memory subsets. The source of this sequence is a woman aged 25 to 45 in good health. The sample taken for sequencing was memory CD4+ T cells sorted from blood. Subset described: CD45RA-negative fraction. The chain carries TRBV11-2 and TRBJ1-1; D is unclear. The chain's CDR3 is CASSLVGGHTEAFF. In DNA form, the CDR3 reads TGTGCCAGCAGCTTAGTAGGTGGGCACACTGAAGCTTTCTTT.